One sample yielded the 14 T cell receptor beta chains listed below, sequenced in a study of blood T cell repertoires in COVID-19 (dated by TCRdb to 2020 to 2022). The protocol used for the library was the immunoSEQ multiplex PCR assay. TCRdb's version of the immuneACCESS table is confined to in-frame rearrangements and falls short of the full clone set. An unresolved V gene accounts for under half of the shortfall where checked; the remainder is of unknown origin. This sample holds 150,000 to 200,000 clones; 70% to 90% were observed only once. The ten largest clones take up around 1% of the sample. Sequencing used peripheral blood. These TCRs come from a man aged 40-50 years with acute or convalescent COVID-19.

CDR3 loop: CASSSPDRALGEAFF. The CDR3 DNA sequence: TGTGCCAGCAGCTCGCCGGACAGGGCGCTTGGTGAAGCTTTCTTT. The genes are TRBV5-4 and TRBJ1-1, with 8 bases matching TRBD1. This CDR3 region has 15 residues. Per the germline V gene, CDR1 is SGHNT and CDR2 is YYREEE (reference sequence). Trimming took 3 bases from V and 7 from J; bases not matched to a gene: 11.

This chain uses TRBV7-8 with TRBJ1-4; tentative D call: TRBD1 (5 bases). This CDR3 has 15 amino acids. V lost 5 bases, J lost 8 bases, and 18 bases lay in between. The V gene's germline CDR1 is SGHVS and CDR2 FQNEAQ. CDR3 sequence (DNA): TGTGCCAGCAGCCTTGCGGGAGGGGCCCTCGAAAAACTGTTTTTT. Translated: CASSLAGGALEKLFF.

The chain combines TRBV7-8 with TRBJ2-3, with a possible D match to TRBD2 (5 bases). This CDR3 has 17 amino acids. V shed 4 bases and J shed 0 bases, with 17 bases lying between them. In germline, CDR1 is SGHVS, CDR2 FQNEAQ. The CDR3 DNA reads TGTGCCAGCAGCTCCATAGAGGGAATTTACAGCACAGATACGCAGTATTTT. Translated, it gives CASSSIEGIYSTDTQYF. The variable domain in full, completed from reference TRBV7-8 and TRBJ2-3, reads GAGVSQSPRYKVAKRGQDVALRCDPISGHVSLFWYQQALGQGPEFLTYFQNEAQLDKSGLPSDRFFAERPEGSVSTLKIQRTQQEDSAVYLCASSSIEGIYSTDTQYFGPGTRLTVL.

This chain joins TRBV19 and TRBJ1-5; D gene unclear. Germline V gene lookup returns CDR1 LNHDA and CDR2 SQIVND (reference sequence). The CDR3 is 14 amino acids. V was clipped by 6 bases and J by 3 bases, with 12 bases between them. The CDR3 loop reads CASRADGLNQPQHF. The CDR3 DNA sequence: TGTGCCAGTAGAGCGGACGGACTCAATCAGCCCCAGCATTTT. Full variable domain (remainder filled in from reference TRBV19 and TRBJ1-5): DGGITQSPKYLFRKEGQNVTLSCEQNLNHDAMYWYRQDPGQGLRLIYYSQIVNDFQKGDIAEGYSVSREKKESFPLTVTSAQKNPTAFYLCASRADGLNQPQHFGDGTRLSIL.

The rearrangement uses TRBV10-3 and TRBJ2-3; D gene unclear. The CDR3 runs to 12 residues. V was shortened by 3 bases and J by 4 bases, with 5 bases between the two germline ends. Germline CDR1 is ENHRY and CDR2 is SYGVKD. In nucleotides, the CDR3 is TGTGCCATCAGTGACGTTGCAGATACGCAGTATTTT. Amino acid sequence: CAISDVADTQYF.

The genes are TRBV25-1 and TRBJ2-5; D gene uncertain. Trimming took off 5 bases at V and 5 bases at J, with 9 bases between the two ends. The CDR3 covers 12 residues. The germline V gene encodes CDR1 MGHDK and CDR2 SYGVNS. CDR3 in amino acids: CASSWREETQYF. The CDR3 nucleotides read TGTGCCAGCAGTTGGAGAGAGGAGACCCAGTACTTC.

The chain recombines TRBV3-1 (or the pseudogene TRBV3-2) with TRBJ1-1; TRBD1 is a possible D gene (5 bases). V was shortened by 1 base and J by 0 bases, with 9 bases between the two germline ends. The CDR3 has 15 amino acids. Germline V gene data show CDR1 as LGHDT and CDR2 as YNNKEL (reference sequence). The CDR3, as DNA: TGTGCCAGCAGCCAAGTAAGGGGTGTGAACACTGAAGCTTTCTTT. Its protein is CASSQVRGVNTEAFF.

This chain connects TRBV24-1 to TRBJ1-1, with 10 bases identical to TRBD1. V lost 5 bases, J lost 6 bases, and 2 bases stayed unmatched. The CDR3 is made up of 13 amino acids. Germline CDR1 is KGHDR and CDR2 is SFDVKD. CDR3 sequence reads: CATSGTGGSEAFF. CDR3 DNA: TGTGCCACCAGTGGGACAGGGGGGTCTGAAGCTTTCTTT.

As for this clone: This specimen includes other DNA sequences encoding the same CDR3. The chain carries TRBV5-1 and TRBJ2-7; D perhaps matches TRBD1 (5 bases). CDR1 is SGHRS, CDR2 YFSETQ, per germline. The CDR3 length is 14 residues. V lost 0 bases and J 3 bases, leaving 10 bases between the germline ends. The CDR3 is CASSLGQGSYEQYF. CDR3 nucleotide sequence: TGCGCCAGCAGCTTGGGGCAGGGAAGCTACGAGCAGTACTTC.

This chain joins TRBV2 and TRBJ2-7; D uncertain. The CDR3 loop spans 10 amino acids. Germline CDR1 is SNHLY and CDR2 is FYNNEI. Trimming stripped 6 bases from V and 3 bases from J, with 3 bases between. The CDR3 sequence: CASSIYEQYF. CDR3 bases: TGTGCCAGCAGCATCTACGAGCAGTACTTC.

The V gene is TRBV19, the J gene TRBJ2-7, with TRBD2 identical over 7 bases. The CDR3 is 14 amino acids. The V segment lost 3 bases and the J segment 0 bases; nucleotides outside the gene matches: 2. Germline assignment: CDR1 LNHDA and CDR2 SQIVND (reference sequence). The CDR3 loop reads CASSMGGSSYEQYF. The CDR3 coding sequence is TGTGCCAGTAGTATGGGCGGGAGCTCCTACGAGCAGTACTTC.

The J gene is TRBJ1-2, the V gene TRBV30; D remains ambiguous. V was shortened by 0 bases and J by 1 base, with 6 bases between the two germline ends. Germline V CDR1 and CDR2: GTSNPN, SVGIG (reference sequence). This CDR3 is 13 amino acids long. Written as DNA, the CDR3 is TGTGCCTGGAGTGTGGCCAGTAACTATGGCTACACCTTC. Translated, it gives CAWSVASNYGYTF.

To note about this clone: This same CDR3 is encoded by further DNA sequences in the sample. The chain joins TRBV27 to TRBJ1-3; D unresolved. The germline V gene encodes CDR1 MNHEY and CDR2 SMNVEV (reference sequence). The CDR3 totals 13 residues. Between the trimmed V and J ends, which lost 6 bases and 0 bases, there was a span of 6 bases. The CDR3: CASRLSSGNTIYF. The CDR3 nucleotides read TGTGCCAGCAGGCTCAGCTCTGGAAACACCATATATTTT.

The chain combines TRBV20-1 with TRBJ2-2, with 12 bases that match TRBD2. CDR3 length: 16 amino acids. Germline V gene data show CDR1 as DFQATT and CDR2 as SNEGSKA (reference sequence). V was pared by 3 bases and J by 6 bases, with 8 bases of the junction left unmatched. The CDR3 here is CSASQTSGGKSGELFF. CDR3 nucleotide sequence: TGCAGTGCTAGTCAAACTAGCGGGGGGAAATCCGGGGAGCTGTTTTTT.